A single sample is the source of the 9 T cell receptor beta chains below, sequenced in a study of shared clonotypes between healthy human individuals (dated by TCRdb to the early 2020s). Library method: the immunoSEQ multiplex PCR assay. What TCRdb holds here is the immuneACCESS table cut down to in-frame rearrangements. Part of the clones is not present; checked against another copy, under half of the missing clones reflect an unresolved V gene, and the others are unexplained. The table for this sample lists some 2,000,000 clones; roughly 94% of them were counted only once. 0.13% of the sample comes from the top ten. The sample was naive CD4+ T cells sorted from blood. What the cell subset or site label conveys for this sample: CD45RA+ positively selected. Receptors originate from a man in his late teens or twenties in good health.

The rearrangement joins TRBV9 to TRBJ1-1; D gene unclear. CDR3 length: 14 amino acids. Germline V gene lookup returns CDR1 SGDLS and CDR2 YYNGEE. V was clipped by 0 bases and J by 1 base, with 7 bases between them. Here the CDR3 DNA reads TGTGCCAGCAGCGTAGATGGCAGGAACACTGAAGCTTTCTTT. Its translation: CASSVDGRNTEAFF.

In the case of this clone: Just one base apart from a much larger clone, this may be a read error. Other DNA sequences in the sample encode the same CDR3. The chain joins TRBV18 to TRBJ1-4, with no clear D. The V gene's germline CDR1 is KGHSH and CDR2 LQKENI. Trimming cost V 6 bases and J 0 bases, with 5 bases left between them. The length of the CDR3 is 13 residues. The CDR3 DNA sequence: TGTGCCAGCTCGCCATCAACTAATGAAAAACTGTTTTTT. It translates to CASSPSTNEKLFF.

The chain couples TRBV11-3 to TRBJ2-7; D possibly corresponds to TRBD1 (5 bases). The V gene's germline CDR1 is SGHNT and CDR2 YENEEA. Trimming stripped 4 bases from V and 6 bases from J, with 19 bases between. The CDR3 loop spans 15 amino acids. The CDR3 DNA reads TGTGCCAGCAGCTCCGAGTACAGGCAATCGAGCGAGCAGTACTTC. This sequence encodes CASSSEYRQSSEQYF.

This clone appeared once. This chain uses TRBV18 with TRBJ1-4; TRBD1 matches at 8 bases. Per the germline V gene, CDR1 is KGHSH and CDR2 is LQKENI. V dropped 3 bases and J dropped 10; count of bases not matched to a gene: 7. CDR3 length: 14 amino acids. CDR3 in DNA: TGTGCCAGCTCACCTCCCGGACAGGGAGGAAAACTGTTTTTT. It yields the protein CASSPPGQGGKLFF.

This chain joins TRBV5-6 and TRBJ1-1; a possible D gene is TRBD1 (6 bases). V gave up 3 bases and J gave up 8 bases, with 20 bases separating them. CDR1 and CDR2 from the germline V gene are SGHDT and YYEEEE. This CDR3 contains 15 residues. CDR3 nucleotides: TGTGCCAGCAGCTCGATCCCCTGGGGGCAGCAAGAAGCTTTCTTT. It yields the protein CASSSIPWGQQEAFF. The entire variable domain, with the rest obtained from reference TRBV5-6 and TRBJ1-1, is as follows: DAGVTQSPTHLIKTRGQQVTLRCSPKSGHDTVSWYQQALGQGPQFIFQYYEEEERQRGNFPDRFSGHQFPNYSSELNVNALLLGDSALYLCASSSIPWGQQEAFFGQGTRLTVV.

The CDR3 spells CASSLVAGVAKNIQYF. The DNA for the CDR3 is TGTGCCAGCAGCTTAGTGGCAGGGGTGGCCAAAAACATTCAGTACTTC. This chain links TRBV13 with TRBJ2-4, with TRBD1 as a possible D gene (6 bases). V was pared by 1 base and J by 1 base, with 11 bases between. Germline CDR1 PRHDT, CDR2 FYEKMQ (reference sequence). The CDR3 is 16 residues long.

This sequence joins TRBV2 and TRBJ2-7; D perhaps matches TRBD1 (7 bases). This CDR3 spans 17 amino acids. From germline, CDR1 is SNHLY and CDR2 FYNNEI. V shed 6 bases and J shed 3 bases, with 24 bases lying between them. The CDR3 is CASSGGLKTGLDYEQYF. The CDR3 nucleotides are TGTGCCAGCAGCGGGGGACTCAAGACAGGGTTGGACTACGAGCAGTACTTC.

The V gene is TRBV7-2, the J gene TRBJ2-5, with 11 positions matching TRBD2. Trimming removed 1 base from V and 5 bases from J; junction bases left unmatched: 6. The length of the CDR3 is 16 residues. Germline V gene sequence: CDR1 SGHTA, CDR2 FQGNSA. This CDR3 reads CASSLVATSGMETQYF. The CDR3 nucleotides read TGTGCCAGCAGCTTAGTAGCGACTAGCGGGATGGAGACCCAGTACTTC.

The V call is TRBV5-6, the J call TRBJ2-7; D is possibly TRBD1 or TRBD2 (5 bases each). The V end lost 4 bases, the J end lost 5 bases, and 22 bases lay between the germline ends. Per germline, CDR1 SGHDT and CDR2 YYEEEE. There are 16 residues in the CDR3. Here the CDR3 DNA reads TGTGCCAGCAGCCCTCCGGGACCCATGATCGGACACGAGCAGTACTTC. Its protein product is CASSPPGPMIGHEQYF.